A selection of T cell receptor beta chains follows, all from one sample in a study of metastatic and nonmetastatic thyroid tumors. TCRdb re-called clones from the PCR reads using MiXCR. The table has 25,000 to 30,000 clones, about 3.7% seen once; the top ten hold 3% to 3.5%. The sequenced sample was blood. The receptor source for this set is a male donor with papillary thyroid cancer or a benign thyroid nodule (not recorded which). Some clones in this sample may be carry-over from other donors' samples. CDR3s include the opening cysteine and the closing phenylalanine or tryptophan. The D gene is left open where the match is weak. Clone size is stated in some rows and not others, as once, few, many or a class when expanded.

clone size: NA
V gene: TRBV28
D gene: NA
J gene: TRBJ1-6
CDR3 DNA: TGTGCCAGCAGTTTAGGGGGCAGCGAGAATTCACCCCTCCACTTT
CDR3 protein: CASSLGGSENSPLHF

clone size: NA
V gene: TRBV6-1
D gene: NA
J gene: TRBJ1-2
CDR3 DNA: TGTGCCAGCAGTCGAATCGGACTCTATGGCTACACCTTC
CDR3 protein: CASSRIGLYGYTF

clone size: NA
V gene: TRBV20-1
D gene: NA
J gene: TRBJ2-4
CDR3 DNA: TGCAGTGCTAGGGGGGTGGGCGCCAAAAACATTCAGTACTTC
CDR3 protein: CSARGVGAKNIQYF

clone size: few
V gene: TRBV7-2
D gene: NA
J gene: TRBJ2-7
CDR3 DNA: TGTGCCAGCATTCCAGGGTACGATCAGTACTTC
CDR3 protein: CASIPGYDQYF

clone size: few
V gene: TRBV6-1
D gene: NA
J gene: TRBJ2-7
CDR3 DNA: TGTGCCAGCAGTGAAGCGCGGGGAGGCGACGAGCAGTACTTC
CDR3 protein: CASSEARGGDEQYF

clone size: NA
V gene: TRBV20-1
D gene: NA
J gene: TRBJ2-2
CDR3 DNA: TGCAGTGCTAGGAAAGGGCCCCTACCCGGGGAGCCGTTTTTT
CDR3 protein: CSARKGPLPGEPFF

clone size: many
V gene: TRBV20-1
D gene: NA
J gene: TRBJ2-7
CDR3 DNA: TGCAGTGCTAGAGTGGGGGGAGTGGGTGGGCAGTACTTC
CDR3 protein: CSARVGGVGGQYF

clone size: many
V gene: TRBV20-1
D gene: TRBD2
J gene: TRBJ2-3
CDR3 DNA: TGCAGTGCCTGGAGAAGCGGGGCACACACAGATACGCAGTATTTT
CDR3 protein: CSAWRSGAHTDTQYF

clone size: NA
V gene: TRBV30
D gene: NA
J gene: TRBJ2-2
CDR3 DNA: TGTGCCTGGCAAGAGGGGAGGACTCGCTCGGGCGGGGAGCTGTTTTTT
CDR3 protein: CAWQEGRTRSGGELFF

clone size: many
V gene: TRBV7-2
D gene: TRBD1
J gene: TRBJ2-7
CDR3 DNA: TGTGCCAGCAGCTTGACAGGGTCCCTCTCCTACGAGCAGTACTTC
CDR3 protein: CASSLTGSLSYEQYF

clone size: many
V gene: TRBV12-3/TRBV12-4
D gene: TRBD2
J gene: TRBJ2-2
CDR3 DNA: TGTGCCAGCAGTCAGACTAGCGGGAGGACCCGGGACACCGGGGAGCTGTTTTTT
CDR3 protein: CASSQTSGRTRDTGELFF

clone size: many
V gene: TRBV24-1
D gene: NA
J gene: TRBJ2-7
CDR3 DNA: TGTGCCACCAGTGGGTCCGGGGCAGACCTATACGAGCAGTACTTC
CDR3 protein: CATSGSGADLYEQYF

clone size: NA
V gene: TRBV28
D gene: NA
J gene: TRBJ2-7
CDR3 DNA: TGTGCCAGCAGTTTGGCCGGCAGTATCGAGCAGTACTTC
CDR3 protein: CASSLAGSIEQYF

clone size: many
V gene: TRBV4-1
D gene: TRBD2
J gene: TRBJ2-1
CDR3 DNA: TGCGCCAGCAGCGAAGTACTAGCGGAGTACAATGAGCAGTTCTTC
CDR3 protein: CASSEVLAEYNEQFF

clone size: few
V gene: TRBV19
D gene: TRBD1
J gene: TRBJ2-6
CDR3 DNA: TGTGCCAGTAGTAGAGGGACAGGGGTCTCTGGGGCCAACGTCCTGACTTTC
CDR3 protein: CASSRGTGVSGANVLTF

clone size: many
V gene: TRBV18
D gene: TRBD1
J gene: TRBJ2-7
CDR3 DNA: TGTGCCAGCTCCCTACAGGGGGCCGGCGAGCAGTACTTC
CDR3 protein: CASSLQGAGEQYF

clone size: many
V gene: TRBV4-1
D gene: NA
J gene: TRBJ2-6
CDR3 DNA: TGCGCCAGCAGCCAAATACGGAGAGGGGCGATACACTCTGGGGCCAACGTCCTGACTTTC
CDR3 protein: CASSQIRRGAIHSGANVLTF

clone size: NA
V gene: TRBV6-1
D gene: TRBD2
J gene: TRBJ2-7
CDR3 DNA: TGTGCCAGCAGACCGACTAGCGGGAGAACTGCCTACGAGCAGTACTTC
CDR3 protein: CASRPTSGRTAYEQYF

clone size: many
V gene: TRBV18
D gene: NA
J gene: TRBJ2-1
CDR3 DNA: TGTGCCAGCTCACCTGCCGGGCCCTCATACAATGAGCAGTTCTTC
CDR3 protein: CASSPAGPSYNEQFF

clone size: many
V gene: TRBV19
D gene: TRBD2
J gene: TRBJ2-3
CDR3 DNA: TGTGCCAGTAGTACAACTAGCGGGTCCACAGATACGCAGTATTTT
CDR3 protein: CASSTTSGSTDTQYF

clone size: few
V gene: TRBV28
D gene: NA
J gene: TRBJ1-2
CDR3 DNA: TGTGCCAGCAGGGTCTCTCTGGGGTATGGCTACACCTTC
CDR3 protein: CASRVSLGYGYTF

clone size: few
V gene: TRBV28
D gene: NA
J gene: TRBJ2-5
CDR3 DNA: TGTGCCAGCAGTTTATTTAGGGGGACCCAGTACTTC
CDR3 protein: CASSLFRGTQYF

clone size: many
V gene: TRBV20-1
D gene: NA
J gene: TRBJ2-3
CDR3 DNA: TGCAGTGCTAGAGGAGGGAGTTCGGGCACAGATACGCAGTATTTT
CDR3 protein: CSARGGSSGTDTQYF

clone size: few
V gene: TRBV20-1
D gene: NA
J gene: TRBJ1-2
CDR3 DNA: TGCAGTGCTAGAAGGCCTCCGGGGGGCTACACCTTC
CDR3 protein: CSARRPPGGYTF

clone size: many
V gene: TRBV10-1
D gene: NA
J gene: TRBJ2-3
CDR3 DNA: TGCGCCAGCAGTGAGTCGGAGTTTACGCAGTATTTT
CDR3 protein: CASSESEFTQYF

clone size: NA
V gene: TRBV29-1
D gene: TRBD2
J gene: TRBJ2-3
CDR3 DNA: TGCAGCGTTGCTGTATCGGGAGGGCAGGGTACGCACTATTTT
CDR3 protein: CSVAVSGGQGTHYF

clone size: many
V gene: TRBV10-3
D gene: NA
J gene: TRBJ1-3
CDR3 DNA: TGTGCCATCAGTCCTTTCCAGGGTATGGCTGGAAACACCATATATTTT
CDR3 protein: CAISPFQGMAGNTIYF

clone size: many
V gene: TRBV7-9
D gene: NA
J gene: TRBJ2-1
CDR3 DNA: TGTGCCAGCAGCTACGGACAGACTAACAATGAGCAGTTCTTC
CDR3 protein: CASSYGQTNNEQFF

clone size: many
V gene: TRBV4-3
D gene: TRBD1
J gene: TRBJ1-6
CDR3 DNA: TGCGCCAGCAGCCGGAAGGGGACAGGGGAATCACCCCTCCACTTT
CDR3 protein: CASSRKGTGESPLHF

clone size: many
V gene: TRBV5-1
D gene: TRBD1
J gene: TRBJ2-3
CDR3 DNA: TGCGCCAGCAGCTTGCATCCGACAGGGGGTAACACAGATACGCAGTATTTT
CDR3 protein: CASSLHPTGGNTDTQYF

clone size: many
V gene: TRBV29-1
D gene: TRBD1
J gene: TRBJ1-5
CDR3 DNA: TGCAGCTATGGACAGGGGCCTAATCAGCCCCAGCATTTT
CDR3 protein: CSYGQGPNQPQHF

clone size: NA
V gene: TRBV6-2/TRBV6-3
D gene: NA
J gene: TRBJ2-1
CDR3 DNA: TGTGCCAGCAGTTACGGGACCAACAATGAGCAGTTCTTC
CDR3 protein: CASSYGTNNEQFF

clone size: many
V gene: TRBV5-6
D gene: TRBD2
J gene: TRBJ2-2
CDR3 DNA: TGTGCCAGCAGCTTTCCCCCTAGCGGGAGAATGGACGGGGAGCTGTTTTTT
CDR3 protein: CASSFPPSGRMDGELFF

clone size: medium-sized
V gene: TRBV6-5
D gene: NA
J gene: TRBJ2-7
CDR3 DNA: TGTGCCAGCAGTTACTCGAATGGTCGCGAGCAGTACTTC
CDR3 protein: CASSYSNGREQYF

clone size: many
V gene: TRBV7-6
D gene: TRBD2
J gene: TRBJ2-5
CDR3 DNA: TGTGCCAGCAGCCACCTCGCTAGCGGGAGGAACCAAGAGACCCAGTACTTC
CDR3 protein: CASSHLASGRNQETQYF

clone size: few
V gene: TRBV7-9
D gene: NA
J gene: TRBJ1-3
CDR3 DNA: TGTGCCAGCATCAGCGGGGGGTACTCTGGAAACACCATATATTTT
CDR3 protein: CASISGGYSGNTIYF

clone size: NA
V gene: TRBV6-1
D gene: NA
J gene: TRBJ1-2
CDR3 DNA: TGTGCCAGCACTGAGACCTGGGATATCAGCTATGGCTACACCTTC
CDR3 protein: CASTETWDISYGYTF

clone size: NA
V gene: TRBV20-1
D gene: NA
J gene: TRBJ1-1
CDR3 DNA: TGCAGTGCTAGAGATATGGCGAACACTGAAGCTTTCTTT
CDR3 protein: CSARDMANTEAFF

clone size: many
V gene: TRBV5-1
D gene: TRBD1
J gene: TRBJ2-4
CDR3 DNA: TGCGCCAGCAACCAGACAGGGGGTAAAAACATTCAGTACTTC
CDR3 protein: CASNQTGGKNIQYF

clone size: few
V gene: TRBV6-1
D gene: TRBD1
J gene: TRBJ2-7
CDR3 DNA: TGTGCCACCCTGGCGGGGACAGGGGTCCACGAGCAGTACTTC
CDR3 protein: CATLAGTGVHEQYF

clone size: many
V gene: TRBV4-1
D gene: TRBD2
J gene: TRBJ2-3
CDR3 DNA: TGCGCCAGCAGCCAAGATATTCTAAGACTAGCGGGCACAGATACGCAGTATTTT
CDR3 protein: CASSQDILRLAGTDTQYF

clone size: few
V gene: TRBV28
D gene: NA
J gene: TRBJ1-3
CDR3 DNA: TGTGCCAGCAGTTTCGAGGACCTTCCCGTCTCTGGAAACACCATATATTTT
CDR3 protein: CASSFEDLPVSGNTIYF

clone size: few
V gene: TRBV6-2/TRBV6-3
D gene: TRBD2
J gene: TRBJ2-1
CDR3 DNA: TGTGCCAGCAGCCCCGGACTAGCGGCTTACAATGAGCAGTTCTTC
CDR3 protein: CASSPGLAAYNEQFF

clone size: few
V gene: TRBV5-1
D gene: TRBD1
J gene: TRBJ2-1
CDR3 DNA: TGCGCCAGCAGCTTGTTGCAGGGGGCCATCAATGAGCAGTTCTTC
CDR3 protein: CASSLLQGAINEQFF

clone size: many
V gene: TRBV3-1
D gene: TRBD1
J gene: TRBJ1-4
CDR3 DNA: TGTGCCAGCAGCCCCGGAGAAACCAGGGGACAGGGGCCCCTCGGAGAAAAACTGTTTTTT
CDR3 protein: CASSPGETRGQGPLGEKLFF

clone size: NA
V gene: TRBV12-3/TRBV12-4
D gene: TRBD1
J gene: TRBJ1-6
CDR3 DNA: TGTGCCAGCACCTCTAGCCCCCGATTCGGACAGGGGTTCCGTTTCGATAATTCACCCCTCCACTTT
CDR3 protein: CASTSSPRFGQGFRFDNSPLHF

clone size: many
V gene: TRBV20-1
D gene: TRBD2
J gene: TRBJ2-1
CDR3 DNA: TGCAGTGCTCACCGTAGCGGGATTAACAATGAGCAGTTCTTC
CDR3 protein: CSAHRSGINNEQFF

clone size: medium-sized
V gene: TRBV19
D gene: NA
J gene: TRBJ2-7
CDR3 DNA: TGTGCCAGTAGTAGCTGGGGCAGCCGATACGAGCAGTACTTC
CDR3 protein: CASSSWGSRYEQYF

clone size: few
V gene: TRBV6-2/TRBV6-3
D gene: TRBD1
J gene: TRBJ2-3
CDR3 DNA: TGTGCCAGCAGTTACAAAACAGGGGTAGATGGAGATACGCAGTATTTT
CDR3 protein: CASSYKTGVDGDTQYF

clone size: many
V gene: TRBV6-1
D gene: TRBD2
J gene: TRBJ2-3
CDR3 DNA: TGTGCCAGCAGTCACTACCCGGGACTAGCGGGAGGGGGAGTAGATACGCAGTATTTT
CDR3 protein: CASSHYPGLAGGGVDTQYF

clone size: many
V gene: TRBV11-2
D gene: TRBD1
J gene: TRBJ2-7
CDR3 DNA: TGTGCCAGCAGCTTAGAGGGGACAGGGGGCGGCTACGAGCAGTACTTC
CDR3 protein: CASSLEGTGGGYEQYF

clone size: few
V gene: TRBV12-3/TRBV12-4
D gene: NA
J gene: TRBJ2-7
CDR3 DNA: TGTGCCAGCACTCGGGAGCGGGCCTACGAGCAGTACTTC
CDR3 protein: CASTRERAYEQYF

clone size: few
V gene: TRBV6-5
D gene: NA
J gene: TRBJ2-1
CDR3 DNA: TGTGCCAGCAGTTATTATCCAGATTACAATGAGCAGTTCTTC
CDR3 protein: CASSYYPDYNEQFF

clone size: many
V gene: TRBV7-2
D gene: NA
J gene: TRBJ2-5
CDR3 DNA: TGTGCCAGCAGCATCGAGATGGGAGAGACCCAGTACTTC
CDR3 protein: CASSIEMGETQYF

clone size: medium-sized
V gene: TRBV2
D gene: TRBD1
J gene: TRBJ2-7
CDR3 DNA: TGTGCCAGCAGTGAGCAGTCGGGACAGAAATCCTACGAGCAGTACTTC
CDR3 protein: CASSEQSGQKSYEQYF

clone size: NA
V gene: TRBV20-1
D gene: NA
J gene: TRBJ2-1
CDR3 DNA: TGCAGTGCCCACCAAGGGAATGAGCAGTTCTTC
CDR3 protein: CSAHQGNEQFF

clone size: NA
V gene: TRBV24-1
D gene: TRBD1
J gene: TRBJ2-7
CDR3 DNA: TGTGCCACCAGTGATACCGGGACAGGGGTTCGGGACGAGCAGTACTTC
CDR3 protein: CATSDTGTGVRDEQYF

clone size: few
V gene: TRBV15
D gene: NA
J gene: TRBJ1-2
CDR3 DNA: TGTGCCACCAGCAGACCATTCAAGACAGATAACTATGGCTACACCTTC
CDR3 protein: CATSRPFKTDNYGYTF

clone size: few
V gene: TRBV20-1
D gene: TRBD1
J gene: TRBJ2-1
CDR3 DNA: TGCAGTGCGAGGGACAGGGAGGGATACAATGAGCAGTTCTTC
CDR3 protein: CSARDREGYNEQFF